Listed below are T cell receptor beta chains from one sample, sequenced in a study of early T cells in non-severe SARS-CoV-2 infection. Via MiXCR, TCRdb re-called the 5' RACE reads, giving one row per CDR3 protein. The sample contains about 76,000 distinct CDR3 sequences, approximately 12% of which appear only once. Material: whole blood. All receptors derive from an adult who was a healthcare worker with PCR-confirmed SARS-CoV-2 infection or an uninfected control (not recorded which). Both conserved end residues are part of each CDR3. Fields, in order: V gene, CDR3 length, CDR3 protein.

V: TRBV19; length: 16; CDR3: CASSIGGTGSYNEQFF
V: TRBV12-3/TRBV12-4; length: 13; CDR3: CATLGRPNTEAFF
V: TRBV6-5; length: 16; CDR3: CASSYSGSWETYEQYF
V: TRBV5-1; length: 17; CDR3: CASSPSGTGGRGTEAFF
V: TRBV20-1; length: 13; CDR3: CSVKRGAKNIQYF
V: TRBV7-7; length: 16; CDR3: CASSSSLAGGDNEQFF
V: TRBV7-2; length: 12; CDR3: CASSFAAIEQYF
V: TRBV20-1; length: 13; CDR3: CSGSGTIYNEQFF
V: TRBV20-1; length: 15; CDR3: CSARPRGTWNTEAFF
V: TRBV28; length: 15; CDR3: CASSVQGVKTNVLTF
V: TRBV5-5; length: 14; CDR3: CASSPRDRTYEQYF
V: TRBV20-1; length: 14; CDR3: CSAPTGLDNQPQHF
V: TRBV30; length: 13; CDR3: CAWSSGDNSPLHF
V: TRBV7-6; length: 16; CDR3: CASSFGTSGSTDTQYF
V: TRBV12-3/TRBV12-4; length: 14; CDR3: CASSTGSRTGELFF
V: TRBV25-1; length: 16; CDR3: CASSESGGGVTGELFF
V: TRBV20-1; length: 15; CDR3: CSATLGGPGTDTQYF
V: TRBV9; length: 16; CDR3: CASSVGGSGAYNEQFF
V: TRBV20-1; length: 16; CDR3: CSARVLGQGVRTEAFF
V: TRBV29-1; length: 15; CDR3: CSVGQGPSSYNEQFF
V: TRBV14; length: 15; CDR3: CASSQEGLVGEVAFF
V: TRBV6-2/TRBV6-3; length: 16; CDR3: CASSSKRRTSTDTQYF
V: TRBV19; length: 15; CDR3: CASSIGQAPSYEQYF
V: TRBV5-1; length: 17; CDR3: CASSRTGGSSSYNEQFF
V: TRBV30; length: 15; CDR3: CAWSVHTGNTGELFF
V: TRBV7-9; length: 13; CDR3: CASSAAEYNEQFF
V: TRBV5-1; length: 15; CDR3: CASSLRDLHTDTQYF
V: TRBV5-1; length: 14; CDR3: CASSLDSHSYEQYF
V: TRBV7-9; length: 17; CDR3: CASSPRGGHSGANVLTF
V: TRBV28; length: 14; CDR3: CASSIPGGPYEQYF
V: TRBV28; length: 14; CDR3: CASRPGLAFYEQYF
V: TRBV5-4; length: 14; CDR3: CASSLEQIKNIQYF
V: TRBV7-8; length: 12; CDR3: CASSLGGIEAFF
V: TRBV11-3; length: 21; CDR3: CASSLRDREGGSNSPYNEQFF
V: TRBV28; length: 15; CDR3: CASRQDPSGANVLTF
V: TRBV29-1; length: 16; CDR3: CSVTGGEVVWTDTQYF
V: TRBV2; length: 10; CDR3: CASSETEQYF
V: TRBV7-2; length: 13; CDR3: CASSLTVNTEAFF
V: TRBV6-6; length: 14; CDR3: CASRERQGNQPQHF
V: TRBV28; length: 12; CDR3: CCSGSSYNEQFF
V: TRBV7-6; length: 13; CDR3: CASSSGLANEQFF
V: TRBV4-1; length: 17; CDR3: CASSPPEDTSHYSPLHF
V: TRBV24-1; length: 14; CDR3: CATSDLDTPDTQYF
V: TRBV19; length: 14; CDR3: CASSMGTHTGELFF
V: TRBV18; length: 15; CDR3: CASSPSGGWQETQYF
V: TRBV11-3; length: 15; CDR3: CASGGPDRHQETQYF
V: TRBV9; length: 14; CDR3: CASSVDPSPNEQYF
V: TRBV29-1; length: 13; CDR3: CSVEGSFTDTQYF
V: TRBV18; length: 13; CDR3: CASSPQIQETQYF